The 24 T cell receptor beta chains reported below all come from one sample, sequenced in a study of cytomegalovirus exposure and HLA in healthy donors. The PCR was carried out with 60 Vbeta primers and 13 Jbeta primers. The assay was immunoSEQ multiplex PCR, and TCRdb's table has in-frame clones only and misses some. This table holds about 130,000 clones, 79% found once. Sequenced sample: PBMCs. The receptors derive from a male donor in good health and CMV-seronegative.

The chain has TRBV4-3 and TRBJ2-7; weak D call: TRBD1 (6 bases). The CDR3 sequence is 17 residues long. The V gene lost 4 bases and the J gene lost 2 bases, with 21 bases spanning the gap. CDR1 and CDR2 from the germline V gene are LGHNA and YSLEER. As DNA, the CDR3 is TGCGCCAGCAGCCCCACCTTCGACCGGGACATGGCCTACGAGCAGTACTTC. Translating gives CASSPTFDRDMAYEQYF.

The chain links TRBV15 to TRBJ2-3; TRBD1 is a possible D gene (6 bases). The germline V and J ends were trimmed by 3 bases and 2 bases, with 9 bases remaining between them. Germline values: CDR1 LNHNV, CDR2 YYDKDF (reference sequence). The CDR3 runs 14 residues. The CDR3 DNA follows: TGTGCCACCAGCAGGGACAGAGCCACAGATACGCAGTATTTT. Protein: CATSRDRATDTQYF.

Comments on this clone: This specimen includes other DNA sequences encoding the same CDR3. The gene calls are TRBV5-6 and TRBJ2-7, with 8 bases lining up with TRBD1. Germline V gives CDR1 SGHDT, CDR2 YYEEEE. The junction had 0 bases not matched to a gene; V was cut back by 0 bases and J by 4 bases. CDR3 length: 13 residues. CDR3 nucleotide sequence: TGTGCCAGCAGCTTGGACAGGGGGTACGAGCAGTACTTC. Translated, it gives CASSLDRGYEQYF.

The rearrangement uses TRBV18 and TRBJ1-4; possible D gene TRBD1, 5 bases. Germline loops: CDR1 KGHSH, CDR2 LQKENI. Between the trimmed V and J ends, which lost 4 bases and 6 bases, there was a span of 15 bases. This CDR3 contains 15 residues. CDR3 nucleotides: TGTGCCAGCTCACGTCTAGGACAATCAGATGAAAAACTGTTTTTT. It translates to CASSRLGQSDEKLFF.

The rearrangement uses TRBV6-5 and TRBJ1-6; possibly TRBD1 for D (6 bases). Trimming took 0 bases from V and 8 from J, leaving 11 bases between them. Germline V gene data show CDR1 as MNHEY and CDR2 as SVGAGI. This CDR3 has 15 amino acids. The DNA for the CDR3 is TGTGCCAGCAGTTACTCAAGCAGGGGACATTCACCCCTCCACTTT. Translating gives CASSYSSRGHSPLHF.

The chain is built from TRBV11-3 and TRBJ2-1; tentatively, D is TRBD1 (5 bases). Germline lookup yields CDR1 SGHNT and CDR2 YENEEA. The CDR3 consists of 13 residues. The V gene lost 5 bases and the J gene lost 4 bases, with 9 bases spanning the gap. The CDR3 is CASSIQEYNEQFF. The CDR3 coding sequence is TGTGCCAGCAGCATACAGGAATACAATGAGCAGTTCTTC.

V is TRBV5-3 and J is TRBJ2-7; 7 nucleotides align to TRBD1. TRBV5-3 is known as an ORF, though its function is uncertain. Trimming at V came to 4 bases and at J to 2 bases, leaving 6 bases not matched to a gene. This CDR3 has 14 residues. The CDR3 is CARSPGTAAYEQYF. DNA for the CDR3: TGTGCCAGAAGCCCCGGGACAGCCGCCTACGAGCAGTACTTC.

This clone was counted only a few times. The J gene is TRBJ1-4, the V gene TRBV5-1, with TRBD1 matching 10 bases. V gave up 4 bases and J gave up 4 bases; unmatched junction bases: 4. The CDR3 length is 15 residues. The germline V gene has CDR1 SGHRS and CDR2 YFSETQ. The CDR3 bases are TGCGCCAGCAGCGCCGGACAGGGGGGTAATGAAAAACTGTTTTTT. Translated, it gives CASSAGQGGNEKLFF.

This chain connects TRBV2 to TRBJ2-5, with 8 bases fitting TRBD2. The end of the DNA is better explained by TRBJ2-7, so the J call may be wrong. This CDR3 contains 15 residues. CDR1 is SNHLY and CDR2 is FYNNEI in the germline V gene. CDR3 sequence (DNA): TGTGCCAGCAGTGCTCCCGGGGGGGCCTCCTACGAGCAGTACTTC. Its protein is CASSAPGGASYEQYF.

In this sample, this clone turned up a few times. This sequence joins TRBV18 and TRBJ1-2; 7 nucleotides match TRBD1. CDR3 length: 14 residues. The germline V gene encodes CDR1 KGHSH and CDR2 LQKENI. V lost 2 bases to trimming and J lost 6 bases; unmatched junction nucleotides: 6. The CDR3 sequence is CASSPSQGGDGYTF. The CDR3 coding sequence is TGTGCCAGCTCACCAAGTCAGGGGGGTGATGGCTACACCTTC.

The chain carries TRBV30 and TRBJ2-5, with 10 bases fitting TRBD2. Germline V gene data show CDR1 as GTSNPN and CDR2 as SVGIG (reference sequence). The V gene end was trimmed by 2 bases and the J gene end by 3 bases; junction bases not matched to a gene: 6. The CDR3 has 15 residues. The CDR3 DNA sequence: TGTGCCTGGAGTCAGCTAGCGGGGGCCGAAGAGACCCAGTACTTC. Its translation: CAWSQLAGAEETQYF.

This clone was recorded a few times. V and J are TRBV18 and TRBJ1-1; D might be TRBD1 (5 bases). The V end was cut by 3 bases, the J end by 5 bases, with 22 bases between. Germline lookup yields CDR1 KGHSH and CDR2 LQKENI. The CDR3 loop spans 17 amino acids. The CDR3 spells CASSPRVAGVDLTEAFF. The CDR3 DNA is TGTGCCAGCTCACCTCGGGTGGCGGGGGTAGACTTGACTGAAGCTTTCTTT.

The CDR3 DNA follows: TGTGCCACCAGCAGACCACTCGCGGGTTATAGCAATCAGCCCCAGCATTTT. This sequence encodes CATSRPLAGYSNQPQHF. The chain has TRBV15 and TRBJ1-5; D uncertain. This CDR3 comprises 17 residues. V shed 2 bases and J shed 0 bases, with 14 bases lying between them. CDR1 and CDR2 (germline): LNHNV, YYDKDF (reference sequence).

Only a few counts were recorded for this clone. This chain connects TRBV5-1 to TRBJ1-1; 9 bases fit TRBD1. Per the germline V gene, CDR1 is SGHRS and CDR2 is YFSETQ. Losses at the gene ends were 0 bases for V and 5 bases for J; bases not matched to a gene: 5. The CDR3 extends over 15 amino acids. The chain's CDR3 is CASSLEGTGTTEAFF. CDR3 nucleotide sequence: TGCGCCAGCAGCTTGGAAGGGACAGGGACAACTGAAGCTTTCTTT.

V gene TRBV7-2 combines with J gene TRBJ1-4; D perhaps matches TRBD1 (5 bases). Deletions cut 6 bases from V and 0 bases from J, with 8 bases between. The length of the CDR3 is 14 residues. Germline assignment: CDR1 SGHTA and CDR2 FQGNSA. For the CDR3, the DNA is TGTGCCAGCAGTCCGACAGCAACTAATGAAAAACTGTTTTTT. Its protein product is CASSPTATNEKLFF. Filled out from reference TRBV7-2 and TRBJ1-4, the complete variable domain reads GAGVSQSPSNKVTEKGKDVELRCDPISGHTALYWYRQSLGQGLEFLIYFQGNSAPDKSGLPSDRFSAERTGGSVSTLTIQRTQQEDSAVYLCASSPTATNEKLFFGSGTQLSVL.

The gene calls are TRBV5-1 and TRBJ2-3; 12 nucleotides line up with TRBD1. This CDR3 comprises 14 residues. Trimming removed 5 bases from V and 3 bases from J; junction bases left unmatched: 1. Germline CDR1 is SGHRS and CDR2 is YFSETQ. The CDR3 nucleotides are TGCGCCAGCAGGGGACAGGGGGCTACAGATACGCAGTATTTT. Protein sequence: CASRGQGATDTQYF.

This clone appeared a single time. This chain connects TRBV9 to TRBJ2-1; D is unresolved. The germline V gene encodes CDR1 SGDLS and CDR2 YYNGEE. This CDR3 has 12 residues. The V end lost 4 bases, the J end lost 9 bases, and 11 bases lay between the germline ends. CDR3 protein: CASSTHGSEQFF. In DNA, the CDR3 is TGTGCCAGCAGCACCCACGGTAGTGAGCAGTTCTTC.

This chain joins TRBV5-6 and TRBJ1-1, with 7 bases that match TRBD1. The CDR3 has 14 residues. The germline V gene encodes CDR1 SGHDT and CDR2 YYEEEE. Trimming took 4 bases from V and 5 from J; bases not matched to a gene: 8. The CDR3 DNA sequence: TGTGCCAGCAGCCCGGTAGGGGGCTATACTGAAGCTTTCTTT. Translated: CASSPVGGYTEAFF.

This chain links TRBV29-1 with TRBJ2-6, with 8 bases fitting TRBD1. The CDR3 loop spans 14 amino acids. The V gene's germline CDR1 is SQVTM and CDR2 ANQGSEA. Trimming took 7 bases from V and 4 from J; bases not matched to a gene: 6. DNA of the CDR3: TGCAGCGCCAGGACAGGGTACGGGGCCAACGTCCTGACTTTC. It is translated as CSARTGYGANVLTF. Full variable domain (missing parts from reference TRBV29-1 and TRBJ2-6): SAVISQKPSRDICQRGTSLTIQCQVDSQVTMMFWYRQQPGQSLTLIATANQGSEATYESGFVIDKFPISRPNLTFSTLTVSNMSPEDSSIYLCSARTGYGANVLTFGAGSRLTVL.

As regards this clone: The sample carries other DNA sequences with the same CDR3. The chain combines TRBV6-5 with TRBJ1-5, with D hard to call. The germline V and J ends were trimmed by 2 bases and 7 bases, with 9 bases remaining between them. In germline, CDR1 is MNHEY, CDR2 SVGAGI. CDR3 length: 13 residues. The CDR3 loop is CASSYGRAQPQHF. CDR3 bases: TGTGCCAGCAGTTACGGGCGGGCCCAGCCCCAGCATTTT.

The chain uses TRBV5-4 and TRBJ2-7; 10 bases line up with TRBD1. With V trimmed by 4 bases and J by 4 bases, 5 bases remained unmatched. CDR1 is SGHNT, CDR2 YYREEE, per germline (reference sequence). The CDR3 runs 14 residues. CDR3 nucleotides: TGTGCCAGCAGCGCCGGGACAGGGGTTTACGAGCAGTACTTC. It is translated as CASSAGTGVYEQYF.

This chain uses TRBV6-5 with TRBJ2-7, with D perhaps TRBD2 (6 bases). The ends were cut back, 6 bases at V and 5 bases at J, with 17 bases in the middle. The CDR3 runs to 14 residues. Per the germline V gene, CDR1 is MNHEY and CDR2 is SVGAGI. The CDR3 protein is CASSLEGRPNEQYF. The CDR3 bases are TGTGCCAGCAGCCTGGAGGGCCGCCCGAACGAGCAGTACTTC.

This clone has only one observation. This chain joins TRBV7-2 and TRBJ1-2, with a weak D call TRBD1 (6 bases). CDR1 and CDR2 from the germline V gene are SGHTA and FQGNSA. This CDR3 is 12 amino acids long. Trimming shortened V by 5 bases and J by 7 bases, and 11 bases separated the two germline ends. The CDR3 DNA is TGTGCCAGCAGCCACGACAGGTTTGGCTACACCTTC. Protein product: CASSHDRFGYTF.

The chain joins TRBV11-2 to TRBJ1-3; D unclear. The V and J ends lost 3 bases and 4 bases respectively, with 10 bases between them. This CDR3 is built from 14 residues. Germline V gene data show CDR1 as SGHAT and CDR2 as FQNNGV. DNA of the CDR3: TGTGCCAGCAGCTTTTCGGGTTACGGAAACACCATATATTTT. As protein: CASSFSGYGNTIYF.